This TCR beta chain was recovered during a study of cytomegalovirus exposure and HLA in healthy donors. Study results and limitations: The classifier reportedly diagnosed cytomegalovirus status with high sensitivity and specificity. Accurate predictions that matched the HLA-A and HLA-B alleles of most subjects were reportedly made from TCR beta sequences.

PCR amplification relied on 60 Vbeta primers (plus 13 Jbeta primers). This table comes from immunoSEQ multiplex PCR, and its TCRdb copy is limited to in-frame clones, with some not included. Of 170,000 or so clones listed, around 82% are singletons. As concerns this clone: The antigen remains undetermined.

Despite likely unrecorded immune exposures, the donors were nominally healthy at the time of sampling. Germline CDR1 is KGHSH and CDR2 is LQKENI. V lost 5 bases to trimming and J lost 2 bases; unmatched junction nucleotides: 3. The CDR3 is made up of 13 amino acids. This TCR was sampled from a boy under 10 years old in good health and CMV-seronegative. Sequenced input: PBMCs. The chain couples TRBV18 to TRBJ2-7; 7 bases line up with TRBD2. The CDR3 loop reads CASSGTTAYEQYF. CDR3 sequence (DNA): TGTGCCAGCTCAGGGACTACCGCCTACGAGCAGTACTTC. Drawing the rest from reference TRBV18 and TRBJ2-7, the complete variable domain is NAGVMQNPRHLVRRRGQEARLRCSPMKGHSHVYWYRQLPEEGLKFMVYLQKENIIDESGMPKERFSAEFPKEGPSILRIQQVVRGDSAAYFCASSGTTAYEQYFGPGTRLTVT.